This TCR beta chain originates from a study of T cells in localized non-small cell lung cancer. With 0 bases removed from V and 9 bases from J, the gap between germline ends came to 12 bases. Germline V gives CDR1 ENHRY, CDR2 SYGVKD. This CDR3 has 14 amino acids. Worth noting for this clone: The antigen is not known.

Findings and limits, study-wide: Adjacent lung exhibited a median of about 57 among the 100 most abundant tumor clones. Higher blood T cell density went with longer overall survival.

Assay used: immunoSEQ multiplex PCR; TCRdb lists only in-frame clones, some missing. Here the sample spans about 1,700 clones, around 35% being singletons. The chain links TRBV10-3 to TRBJ1-3; D unresolved. The sample was lung tumor tissue, taken before any cancer treatment. The clonotype was recovered from a female donor over 55 with stage I lung adenocarcinoma. This CDR3 is CAISESFESSTIYF. CDR3 nucleotides: TGTGCCATCAGTGAGTCGTTTGAAAGCAGCACCATATATTTT.